This TCR beta chain is from a study of control samples from healthy donors and cancer patients. Generated by immunoSEQ multiplex PCR, the TCRdb table keeps only in-frame clones and is missing some. The table records over 100,000 clones, 90% of them present only once. Trimming removed 10 bases from V and 7 bases from J, with 17 bases in between. Germline assignment: CDR1 MNHEY and CDR2 SVGAGI. The length of the CDR3 is 14 residues. The sample comprised blood. V gene TRBV6-5 combines with J gene TRBJ1-6, with D perhaps TRBD1 (6 bases). This receptor was obtained from a middle-aged man in good health. This CDR3 is CAISGAIGNSPLHF. CDR3 bases: TGTGCCATCTCAGGGGCCATAGGCAATTCACCCCTCCACTTT.